These T cell receptor beta chains were read from a single sample in a study of shared clonotypes between healthy human individuals. Sequencing was performed with immunoSEQ multiplex PCR; in TCRdb, only in-frame clones are kept and a portion is missing. This table holds roughly 1,100,000 clones, approximately 76% found once. Sequenced input: memory CD4+ T cells sorted from blood. The receptors derive from a man in his late teens or twenties in good health. Both conserved end residues are part of each CDR3. A D gene is named only where the DNA matches it firmly. Expanded clones are given a class, and other clones once, few, many or no size at all.

v_gene,j_gene,abundance,d_gene,CDR3nt,CDR3aa
TRBV7-9,TRBJ2-3,.,TRBD2,TGTGCCAGCAGCTTTACGGGAGGGCCGGCAGATACGCAGTATTTT,CASSFTGGPADTQYF
TRBV11-2,TRBJ1-5,.,TRBD1,TGTGCCAGCAGCCCCCCAGGGGGGCCCCAGCATTTT,CASSPPGGPQHF
TRBV7-9,TRBJ2-2,.,.,TGTGCCAGCAGCTTATTATCGTCGAACACCGGGGAGCTGTTTTTT,CASSLLSSNTGELFF
TRBV5-1,TRBJ2-1,.,TRBD2,TGCGCCAGCACGCCGGGACTAGCAATCCCCAATGAGCAGTTCTTC,CASTPGLAIPNEQFF
TRBV5-1,TRBJ2-3,.,.,TGCGCCAGCAGCTTGGCCGGGATAACAGATACGCAGTATTTT,CASSLAGITDTQYF
TRBV10-1,TRBJ2-2,.,.,TGCGCCAGCAGTGATCCCAGGAGGGGGAACACCGGGGAGCTGTTTTTT,CASSDPRRGNTGELFF
TRBV6-5,TRBJ1-4,.,.,TGTGCCAGCAGTTCCTACGTAACTAATGAAAAACTGTTTTTT,CASSSYVTNEKLFF
TRBV11-3,TRBJ2-3,once,TRBD1,TGTGCCAGCAGCCACAGGGGGCAGGGAGATACGCAGTATTTT,CASSHRGQGDTQYF
TRBV2,TRBJ2-6,.,TRBD1,TGTGCCAGCAGTGAATGGGAGGACAGGGATGTCAACGTCCTGACTTTC,CASSEWEDRDVNVLTF
TRBV5-1,TRBJ1-6,.,.,TGCGCCAGCAGCTCGGAGGACGGCTATTCACCCCTCCACTTT,CASSSEDGYSPLHF
TRBV25-1,TRBJ1-2,.,TRBD1,TGTGCCAGCAGGGGACAGGGGGAAGGCTATGGCTACACCTTC,CASRGQGEGYGYTF
TRBV5-1,TRBJ1-3,few,TRBD1,TGCGCCAGCAGCTTCGGACAGGCGGGAGGGCTCTCTGGAAACACCATATATTTT,CASSFGQAGGLSGNTIYF
TRBV27,TRBJ1-4,.,TRBD1,TGTGCCAGCAGTTCTGGACAGGGGCGTGAAAAACTGTTTTTT,CASSSGQGREKLFF
TRBV6-1,TRBJ1-5,.,.,TGTGCCAGCAGTGAACTGGTGTCACAGCCCCAGCATTTT,CASSELVSQPQHF
TRBV2,TRBJ1-5,few,.,TGTGCCAGCAGACGAAACCCAGGGGAACAGCCCCAGCATTTT,CASRRNPGEQPQHF
TRBV7-9,TRBJ2-1,.,TRBD1,TGTGCCAGCATCAAGACAGGGATCAATGAGCAGTTCTTC,CASIKTGINEQFF
TRBV4-1,TRBJ2-7,.,.,TGCGCCAGCAGCCAGGGGGAAGGGGGGGCCTACGAGCAGTACTTC,CASSQGEGGAYEQYF
TRBV5-8,TRBJ1-5,few,.,TGTGCCAGCAGCCCGGAAACGGGATGGCAGGGGAGGGTATGGCAGCCCCAGCATTTT,CASSPETGWQGRVWQPQHF
TRBV28,TRBJ1-1,.,.,TGTGCCAGCGCTTGGGGGACTGAAGCTTTCTTT,CASAWGTEAFF
TRBV6-1,TRBJ2-6,.,.,TGTGCCAGCAGTGAAGGAACAGGCTCTGGGGCCAACGTCCTGACTTTC,CASSEGTGSGANVLTF
TRBV5-5,TRBJ2-7,.,TRBD1,TGTGCCAGCAGCCACGATACCGGGACAGTCACCTACGAGCAGTACTTC,CASSHDTGTVTYEQYF
TRBV28,TRBJ2-2,.,TRBD1,TGTGCCAGCAGTCAGGACAGGCTCACCGGGGAGCTGTTTTTT,CASSQDRLTGELFF
TRBV5-6,TRBJ2-5,.,TRBD2,TGTGCCAGCAGCTTGAGGGTCCCTAGCGGGAGATCAAGTAAAGAGACCCAGTACTTC,CASSLRVPSGRSSKETQYF
TRBV11-2,TRBJ1-2,.,.,TGTGCCAGCAGCTCACGTCCTGAGGGTGGCTACACCTTC,CASSSRPEGGYTF
TRBV18,TRBJ2-2,.,.,TGTGCCAGCTCACCTATGAACCGGGACACAGGGCTGTTTTTT,CASSPMNRDTGLFF
TRBV5-5,TRBJ2-7,once,TRBD2,TGTGCCAGCAGCTGGGGACTAGCGGGAGCCTACGAGCAGTACTTC,CASSWGLAGAYEQYF
TRBV6-6,TRBJ2-3,.,.,TGTGCCAGCCGAGGGGCTTTCACTAGCACAGATACGCAGTATTTT,CASRGAFTSTDTQYF
TRBV19,TRBJ2-2,.,.,TGTGCCAGTAGTATAACAATAAGGACCGGGGAGCTGTTTTTT,CASSITIRTGELFF
TRBV6-5,TRBJ1-5,many,TRBD1,TGTGCCAGCCGGGGACAGAACGTTGGCCCCCAGCATTTT,CASRGQNVGPQHF
TRBV5-1,TRBJ2-6,.,TRBD1,TGCGCCAGCAGCGGACAGGGGTCTGGGGCCAACGTCCTGACTTTC,CASSGQGSGANVLTF
TRBV6-1,TRBJ2-3,few,TRBD2,TGTGCCAGCAGTGGGCGCGGGCTAGCGGGGGGGTATGCTAGCACAGATACGCAGTATTTT,CASSGRGLAGGYASTDTQYF
TRBV6-6,TRBJ2-3,.,.,TGTGCCAGCAGTCGAGGGGTAATGGGTGGAGATACGCAGTATTTT,CASSRGVMGGDTQYF
TRBV11-2,TRBJ2-5,.,TRBD1,TGTGCCAGCAGCTTAGCCGGGACAGGGGGCGCGACCCAGTACTTC,CASSLAGTGGATQYF
TRBV10-3,TRBJ2-3,.,TRBD1,TGTGCCACAACCCTGGGACAGGGGGTGTCTGATACGCAGTATTTT,CATTLGQGVSDTQYF
TRBV28,TRBJ1-1,.,.,TGTGCCAGCAGTTTTCGCAGCCGCGGCACTGAAGCTTTCTTT,CASSFRSRGTEAFF
TRBV2,TRBJ2-2,.,.,TGTGCCAGCAGTGGGCTAGCCGGAGCCGGGGAGCTGTTTTTT,CASSGLAGAGELFF
TRBV27,TRBJ2-2,.,.,TGTGCCAGCAGTTTCTGGGAGTCCGGGGAGCTGTTTTTT,CASSFWESGELFF
TRBV18,TRBJ2-4,few,.,TGTGCCAGCTCAAGGGGCCCTCTCGTAGCCGAAAACATTCAGTACTTC,CASSRGPLVAENIQYF
TRBV12-5,TRBJ1-2,.,TRBD1,TGTGCCAGTGGTTTGGGACAGGGTTATGGCTACACCTTC,CASGLGQGYGYTF
TRBV5-1,TRBJ2-7,.,TRBD2,TGCGCCAGCAAGATCCTAGCGGGTAGCTCCTACGAGCAGTACTTC,CASKILAGSSYEQYF
TRBV4-1,TRBJ2-1,.,TRBD2,TGCGCCAGCAGCCAAGGGCTAGCGGCGGTCCCTTTTGGATCCTACAATGAGCAGTTCTTC,CASSQGLAAVPFGSYNEQFF
TRBV5-1,TRBJ1-1,.,.,TGCGCCAGCAGTGGGGTAGCTGAAGCTTTCTTT,CASSGVAEAFF
TRBV10-1,TRBJ1-1,.,TRBD1,TGCGCCAGCAGTCCAGGGGGCCTGGTGAACACTGAAGCTTTCTTT,CASSPGGLVNTEAFF
TRBV6-1,TRBJ1-4,few,.,TGTGCCAGCAGTGAACGGACTTGGGCAAATGAAAAACTGTTTTTT,CASSERTWANEKLFF
TRBV7-2,TRBJ1-1,few,.,TGTGCCAGCAGCCTTAAGTGGGGTAACACTGAAGCTTTCTTT,CASSLKWGNTEAFF
TRBV7-8,TRBJ1-1,few,TRBD1,TGTGCCAGCAGCATAGGGACAGCCGGAATTAACACTGAAGCTTTCTTT,CASSIGTAGINTEAFF
TRBV7-8,TRBJ1-5,few,TRBD1,TGTGCCAGCAGCTCGGGACAGGGGGCCTACTATAGCAATCAGCCCCAGCATTTT,CASSSGQGAYYSNQPQHF
TRBV29-1,TRBJ2-7,many,.,TGCAGCGTTGAAGATGTGAGGGGGGCTAGCTCCTACGAGCAGTACTTC,CSVEDVRGASSYEQYF
TRBV6-1,TRBJ2-2,.,.,TGTGCCAGCCGACGGGGCGATATCGCAACCGGGGAGCTGTTTTTT,CASRRGDIATGELFF
TRBV28,TRBJ1-1,few,TRBD1,TGTGCCAGCATACAGGGGGCGCGGACTGAAGCTTTCTTT,CASIQGARTEAFF
TRBV6-1,TRBJ2-1,.,TRBD2,TGTGCCAGCAGCGTTGTAGCGGGGGGCTACAATGAGCAGTTCTTC,CASSVVAGGYNEQFF
TRBV5-6,TRBJ1-5,.,.,TGTGCCAGCAGCTTGTTGGCCGCCAGAGGGAATCAGCCCCAGCATTTT,CASSLLAARGNQPQHF
TRBV19,TRBJ1-2,.,.,TGTGCCAGTAGTACCCGCTTTCGACAGACTAACTATGGCTACACCTTC,CASSTRFRQTNYGYTF
TRBV5-5,TRBJ2-7,.,.,TGTGCCAGCAGCTGGGGGACTGATCAGTACTTC,CASSWGTDQYF
TRBV2,TRBJ2-1,.,TRBD1,TGTGCCAGCAGTGGGCTTATGGGACAGGGAATCAATGAGCAGTTCTTC,CASSGLMGQGINEQFF